This entry describes one T cell receptor beta chain. J was trimmed by 6 bases and V by 7 bases; bases with no gene match: 11. This CDR3 region has 14 residues. Per germline, CDR1 LNHDA and CDR2 SQIVND (reference sequence). The repertoire was sequenced with immunoSEQ multiplex PCR; TCRdb's copy has only in-frame clones and lacks some. This sample has approximately 100,000 clones, with roughly nine tenths found just once. This record belongs to a study of blood T cell repertoires in COVID-19. Overall study context: The United States, Italy and Spain supplied acute and convalescent COVID-19 samples. PBMCs, B-cell-depleted T cells, or T cells provided the cDNA or gDNA that made up the material.

The rearrangement links TRBV19 to TRBJ1-2, with TRBD1 matching over 7 bases. This sequence was found in a human donor in a cohort sampled during active COVID-19. The sample consisted of peripheral blood. CDR3 in amino acids: CASKSGQVLNGYTF. The CDR3 DNA sequence: TGTGCCAGTAAATCCGGACAGGTGCTAAATGGCTACACCTTC.